Below are 32 T cell receptor beta chains sequenced from a single sample in a study of blood T cell repertoires in COVID-19. Measured with immunoSEQ multiplex PCR; TCRdb has only the in-frame clones, and not every one. The sample contains under 250,000 clones, around 83% of which appear only once. Sequencing input: peripheral blood. These receptors were taken from a man aged 45-60 years with active or convalescent COVID-19.

A single count supports this clone. The chain's CDR3 is CSAWKERAFF. The DNA for the CDR3 is TGCAGTGCTTGGAAGGAGAGGGCTTTCTTT. V and J are TRBV20-1 and TRBJ1-1; no clear D gene. V gave up 5 bases and J gave up 11 bases, with 12 bases separating them. Germline V CDR1 and CDR2: DFQATT, SNEGSKA (reference sequence). CDR3 length: 10 residues.

The rearrangement links TRBV5-1 to TRBJ1-1, with 10 bases lining up with TRBD1. CDR3 length: 17 amino acids. V lost 7 bases, J lost 6 bases, and 18 bases stayed unmatched. The germline gives CDR1 SGHRS, CDR2 YFSETQ. CDR3 amino acids: CASQAPLGQGREAEAFF. Written as DNA, the CDR3 is TGCGCCAGCCAGGCACCCCTGGGACAGGGGAGGGAGGCTGAAGCTTTCTTT.

The chain joins TRBV6-1 to TRBJ1-1; TRBD1 agrees at 7 bases. After removal of 2 bases from V and 4 bases from J, the junction contained 1 base not matched to a gene. CDR1 and CDR2 from the germline V gene are MNHNS and SASEGT. This CDR3 contains 13 residues. The CDR3 nucleotides read TGTGCCAGCAGTGAAACAGGGGCCACTGAAGCTTTCTTT. Its protein product is CASSETGATEAFF.

The rearrangement joins TRBV15 to TRBJ2-5; D is perhaps TRBD2 (6 bases). From germline, CDR1 is LNHNV and CDR2 YYDKDF (reference sequence). There are 14 residues in the CDR3. V gave up 3 bases and J gave up 4 bases, with 12 bases separating them. The chain's CDR3 is CATSRPSEGETQYF. The CDR3 DNA follows: TGTGCCACCAGCAGGCCATCGGAGGGAGAGACCCAGTACTTC.

This chain links TRBV4-3 with TRBJ1-2, with D maybe TRBD1 (5 bases). The CDR3 covers 16 residues. With 0 bases removed from V and 1 base from J, the gap between germline ends came to 12 bases. Germline V gene lookup returns CDR1 LGHNA and CDR2 YSLEER. CDR3 protein: CASSQDTRGDNYGYTF. The CDR3 DNA reads TGCGCCAGCAGCCAAGATACGCGGGGGGATAACTATGGCTACACCTTC.

The chain has TRBV6-2 or TRBV6-3 and TRBJ1-1; 9 bases are a match to TRBD1. V lost 2 bases and J lost 4; bases outside the gene matches: 8. The CDR3 has 16 residues. CDR1 is MNHEY, CDR2 SVGEGT, per germline. CDR3 protein: CASSYPPQGAGTEAFF. As DNA, the CDR3 is TGTGCCAGCAGTTACCCGCCACAGGGGGCGGGCACTGAAGCTTTCTTT.

In DNA form, the CDR3 reads TGTGCCAGCAGCCTCCTTAGCGCCCCCTACAATGAGCAGTTCTTC. It codes for CASSLLSAPYNEQFF. The chain is built from TRBV9 and TRBJ2-1, with D possibly matching TRBD2 (5 bases). Germline V gives CDR1 SGDLS, CDR2 YYNGEE. The CDR3 runs to 15 residues. V lost 4 bases to trimming and J lost 2 bases, with 13 bases between them.

On this clone: This specimen includes other DNA sequences encoding the same CDR3. The CDR3 region has the DNA TGTGCCAGCAGCCCCGGTGGGGCCTCTGGAAACACCATATATTTT. As protein: CASSPGGASGNTIYF. The V call is TRBV9, the J call TRBJ1-3; possible D gene TRBD1, 5 bases. The ends were cut back, 4 bases at V and 0 bases at J, with 11 bases in the middle. Germline values: CDR1 SGDLS, CDR2 YYNGEE. This CDR3 is 15 amino acids long.

This chain joins TRBV5-1 and TRBJ1-2; D is possibly TRBD1 (5 bases). V was shortened by 4 bases and J by 4 bases, with 14 bases between the two germline ends. The CDR3 runs to 14 residues. Germline CDR1 reads SGHRS; CDR2 reads YFSETQ. DNA for the CDR3: TGCGCCAGCAGCCAAGACAGTTCCTCCTATGGCTACACCTTC. Translating gives CASSQDSSSYGYTF.

This clone was counted a few times. The chain carries TRBV19 and TRBJ1-4, with D maybe TRBD1 (6 bases). Germline V lookup: CDR1 LNHDA, CDR2 SQIVND (reference sequence). The CDR3 length is 14 residues. Trimming took off 7 bases at V and 6 bases at J, with 15 bases between the two ends. As DNA, the CDR3 is TGTGCCAGTAACCCCCGGACAGCACATGAAAAACTGTTTTTT. Amino acid sequence: CASNPRTAHEKLFF.

The rearrangement uses TRBV2 and TRBJ2-7, with TRBD1 as a possible D gene (6 bases). The V end was cut by 2 bases, the J end by 3 bases, with 11 bases between. The CDR3 is 14 amino acids. Germline V gene data show CDR1 as SNHLY and CDR2 as FYNNEI. The CDR3 coding sequence is TGTGCCAGCAGTGAACCGGGACACCTCTACGAGCAGTACTTC. Translated, it gives CASSEPGHLYEQYF.

The V call is TRBV7-2, the J call TRBJ1-5; 7 bases fit TRBD1. This CDR3 is built from 17 residues. V gave up 5 bases and J gave up 3 bases; unmatched junction bases: 13. In germline, CDR1 is SGHTA, CDR2 FQGNSA. The CDR3 DNA sequence: TGTGCCAGCAGCCCCCGGGACAGCACTGGGTACAATCAGCCCCAGCATTTT. Translation gives CASSPRDSTGYNQPQHF.

The rearrangement joins TRBV19 to TRBJ1-4, with D maybe TRBD1 (6 bases). Germline V CDR1 and CDR2: LNHDA, SQIVND (reference sequence). The CDR3 loop spans 15 amino acids. Trimming took off 5 bases at V and 7 bases at J, with 17 bases between the two ends. CDR3 protein: CASSSNREDSEKLFF. The CDR3 DNA reads as TGTGCCAGTAGTTCAAACAGGGAAGACAGTGAAAAACTGTTTTTT. The full variable domain, completed using reference TRBV19 and TRBJ1-4, is DGGITQSPKYLFRKEGQNVTLSCEQNLNHDAMYWYRQDPGQGLRLIYYSQIVNDFQKGDIAEGYSVSREKKESFPLTVTSAQKNPTAFYLCASSSNREDSEKLFFGSGTQLSVL.

The chain links TRBV2 to TRBJ1-6, with D unresolved. V gave up 7 bases and J gave up 5 bases, with 15 bases separating them. This CDR3 is built from 15 residues. Germline values: CDR1 SNHLY, CDR2 FYNNEI. The CDR3 sequence: CASTLRGNDNSPLHF. The CDR3 region has the DNA TGTGCCAGCACCCTGCGGGGAAATGATAATTCACCCCTCCACTTT. The full variable domain, in which reference TRBV2 and TRBJ1-6 provide the parts outside the CDR3, is EPEVTQTPSHQVTQMGQEVILRCVPISNHLYFYWYRQILGQKVEFLVSFYNNEISEKSEIFDDQFSVERPDGSNFTLKIRSTKLEDSAMYFCASTLRGNDNSPLHFGNGTRLTVT.

A single count supports this clone. The chain couples TRBV19 to TRBJ1-2; TRBD1 agrees at 7 bases. CDR1 and CDR2 (germline): LNHDA, SQIVND (reference sequence). The CDR3 is 14 residues long. Unmatched junction bases numbered 4, after V lost 4 bases and J lost 2 bases. The CDR3 reads CASSTGGINYGYTF. DNA for the CDR3: TGTGCCAGTAGTACAGGGGGGATCAACTATGGCTACACCTTC.

This sequence joins TRBV6-4 and TRBJ2-7, with unresolved D. Germline assignment: CDR1 MRHNA and CDR2 SNTAGT. Trimming removed 5 bases at V and 6 bases at J, with 14 bases between. CDR3 length: 13 amino acids. This CDR3 reads CASSPDFLAEQYF. The DNA of the CDR3 is TGTGCCAGCAGTCCCGACTTTTTGGCCGAGCAGTACTTC.

The chain carries TRBV29-1 and TRBJ1-2; D possibly corresponds to TRBD1 (5 bases). This CDR3 region has 13 residues. V lost 3 bases and J 7 bases, leaving 15 bases between the germline ends. Germline V gene data show CDR1 as SQVTM and CDR2 as ANQGSEA. The CDR3 loop is CSVEPTGELGYTF. The DNA for the CDR3 is TGCAGCGTTGAGCCAACAGGAGAGCTTGGCTACACCTTC. Full variable domain (missing parts from reference TRBV29-1 and TRBJ1-2): SAVISQKPSRDICQRGTSLTIQCQVDSQVTMMFWYRQQPGQSLTLIATANQGSEATYESGFVIDKFPISRPNLTFSTLTVSNMSPEDSSIYLCSVEPTGELGYTFGSGTRLTVV.

This rearrangement joins TRBV11-2 to TRBJ2-1, with 7 nucleotides matching TRBD2. The V gene's germline CDR1 is SGHAT and CDR2 FQNNGV. V lost 5 bases, J lost 7 bases, and 11 bases stayed unmatched. This CDR3 is built from 15 residues. The CDR3 protein is CASSAWAGDLNEQFF. CDR3 sequence (DNA): TGTGCCAGCAGCGCCTGGGCGGGAGATCTGAATGAGCAGTTCTTC. The whole variable domain, filled in from reference TRBV11-2 and TRBJ2-1, reads EAGVAQSPRYKIIEKRQSVAFWCNPISGHATLYWYQQILGQGPKLLIQFQNNGVVDDSQLPKDRFSAERLKGVDSTLKIQPAKLEDSAVYLCASSAWAGDLNEQFFGPGTRLTVL.

The table lists this clone with a few counts. The chain combines TRBV28 with TRBJ1-3; the D gene is possibly TRBD1 (5 bases). The germline V gene has CDR1 MDHEN and CDR2 SYDVKM. V lost 6 bases and J lost 2, with 11 bases in between. The CDR3 runs to 14 residues. CDR3 in amino acids: CASSPAGAGNTIYF. The DNA for the CDR3 is TGTGCCAGCAGCCCAGCGGGGGCTGGAAACACCATATATTTT. Based on the CDR3 plus reference TRBV28 and TRBJ1-3, the full variable domain is DVKVTQSSRYLVKRTGEKVFLECVQDMDHENMFWYRQDPGLGLRLIYFSYDVKMKEKGDIPEGYSVSREKKERFSLILESASTNQTSMYLCASSPAGAGNTIYFGEGSWLTVV.

The chain has TRBV4-1 and TRBJ1-1; no firm D call. CDR3 size: 17 residues. The V end was cut by 0 bases, the J end by 1 base, with 15 bases between. CDR1 is MGHRA and CDR2 is YSYEKL in the germline V gene. The CDR3 nucleotides read TGCGCCAGCAGCCAAGATTCAGCGCGGGATTGGAACACTGAAGCTTTCTTT. This translates into CASSQDSARDWNTEAFF.

This sequence joins TRBV19 and TRBJ2-3; no firm D call. Deletions cut 5 bases from V and 6 bases from J, with 9 bases between. The CDR3 consists of 12 residues. The germline gives CDR1 LNHDA, CDR2 SQIVND (reference sequence). The CDR3 DNA is TGTGCCAGTAGTTTAACATTGGATACGCAGTATTTT. Amino acid sequence: CASSLTLDTQYF.

This clone was recorded once. The J gene is TRBJ2-7, the V gene TRBV13; D unclear. V was clipped by 3 bases and J by 4 bases, with 4 bases between them. The germline CDR1 and CDR2 sequences are PRHDT and FYEKMQ (reference sequence). The CDR3 sequence is 11 residues long. The CDR3 region is CASSLRYEQYF. In nucleotides, the CDR3 is TGTGCCAGCAGCTTGCGGTACGAGCAGTACTTC.

This rearrangement joins TRBV9 to TRBJ2-1; TRBD2 matches 14 bases. This CDR3 is 17 amino acids long. In germline, CDR1 is SGDLS, CDR2 YYNGEE. V trimming: 2 bases; J trimming: 6 bases; junction bases outside the gene matches: 7. The CDR3 protein is CASSVVSGTSGGNEQFF. The CDR3 DNA reads TGTGCCAGCAGCGTGGTCTCCGGGACTAGCGGGGGCAATGAGCAGTTCTTC. The variable domain in full, completed from reference TRBV9 and TRBJ2-1, reads DSGVTQTPKHLITATGQRVTLRCSPRSGDLSVYWYQQSLDQGLQFLIQYYNGEERAKGNILERFSAQQFPDLHSELNLSSLELGDSALYFCASSVVSGTSGGNEQFFGPGTRLTVL.

The table lists this clone with a few counts. Within the sample, other DNA sequences also encode this same CDR3. The chain has TRBV7-9 and TRBJ1-2, with D perhaps TRBD1 (6 bases). CDR3 length: 13 residues. Trimming took off 5 bases at V and 2 bases at J, with 9 bases between the two ends. Germline V gene sequence: CDR1 SEHNR, CDR2 FQNEAQ (reference sequence). The CDR3 DNA is TGTGCCAGCAGCCCCGGACAGAACTATGGCTACACCTTC. It specifies CASSPGQNYGYTF.

The rearrangement joins TRBV28 to TRBJ1-1, with D perhaps TRBD1 (5 bases). V was clipped by 4 bases and J by 2 bases, with 8 bases between them. There are 13 residues in the CDR3. In germline, CDR1 is MDHEN, CDR2 SYDVKM. CDR3 coding DNA: TGTGCCAGCAGTTCAGGGAAAAACACTGAAGCTTTCTTT. Amino acid sequence: CASSSGKNTEAFF.

J is TRBJ1-1 and V is TRBV18; D is perhaps TRBD1 (6 bases). The ends were cut back, 3 bases at V and 5 bases at J, with 13 bases in the middle. From germline, CDR1 is KGHSH and CDR2 LQKENI. The CDR3 has 14 amino acids. The CDR3 region is CASSPADSSTEAFF. The DNA of the CDR3 is TGTGCCAGCTCACCCGCGGACAGTTCAACTGAAGCTTTCTTT. The full variable domain, completed using reference TRBV18 and TRBJ1-1, is NAGVMQNPRHLVRRRGQEARLRCSPMKGHSHVYWYRQLPEEGLKFMVYLQKENIIDESGMPKERFSAEFPKEGPSILRIQQVVRGDSAAYFCASSPADSSTEAFFGQGTRLTVV.

The chain recombines TRBV20-1 with TRBJ2-2; tentative D call: TRBD1 (6 bases). The V gene lost 3 bases and the J gene lost 14 bases, with 13 bases spanning the gap. The CDR3 is 11 residues long. In germline, CDR1 is DFQATT, CDR2 SNEGSKA (reference sequence). CDR3 amino acids: CSARALDRLFF. CDR3 coding DNA: TGCAGTGCTAGGGCCCTGGACAGACTGTTTTTT.

This chain links TRBV6-6 with TRBJ2-3, with 9 bases matching TRBD1. CDR3 size: 15 residues. Germline CDR1 and CDR2: MNHNY and SVGAGI (reference sequence). Losses at the gene ends were 5 bases for V and 3 bases for J; bases not matched to a gene: 6. CDR3 loop: CASSRNRGQTDTQYF. The CDR3, as DNA: TGTGCCAGCAGTAGAAACAGGGGGCAGACAGATACGCAGTATTTT.

This clone was seen only a few times. V gene TRBV5-1 combines with J gene TRBJ2-2; TRBD1 is a possible D gene (6 bases). V was clipped by 3 bases and J by 0 bases, with 9 bases between them. Germline V gene data show CDR1 as SGHRS and CDR2 as YFSETQ. The CDR3 sequence is 15 residues long. This chain's CDR3 is CASSSRQANTGELFF. DNA for the CDR3: TGCGCCAGCAGCTCCCGACAGGCGAACACCGGGGAGCTGTTTTTT.

This sequence joins TRBV10-3 and TRBJ1-5, with D maybe TRBD1 (5 bases). Trimming removed 4 bases from V and 7 bases from J, with 8 bases in between. CDR1 and CDR2 from the germline V gene are ENHRY and SYGVKD. This CDR3 is built from 12 residues. The CDR3 here is CAISGGEQPQHF. In DNA form, the CDR3 reads TGTGCCATCAGTGGGGGGGAACAGCCCCAGCATTTT.

This clone has a single count. The V call is TRBV5-8, the J call TRBJ2-1, with 7 bases aligning to TRBD2. With V trimmed by 9 bases and J by 9 bases, 15 bases remained unmatched. The CDR3 covers 14 residues. CDR1 is SGHTS, CDR2 YDEGEE, per germline. CDR3: CATLFGGTWSEQFF. CDR3 DNA sequence: TGTGCCACCCTGTTCGGGGGGACGTGGAGTGAGCAGTTCTTC. The full variable domain, completed using reference TRBV5-8 and TRBJ2-1, is EAGVTQSPTHLIKTRGQQATLRCSPISGHTSVYWYQQALGLGLQFLLWYDEGEERNRGNFPPRFSGRQFPNYSSELNVNALELEDSALYLCATLFGGTWSEQFFGPGTRLTVL.

The gene calls are TRBV5-4 and TRBJ1-4; 9 positions match TRBD1. The CDR3 extends over 14 amino acids. Germline V gene lookup returns CDR1 SGHNT and CDR2 YYREEE (reference sequence). V lost 4 bases to trimming and J lost 4 bases; unmatched junction nucleotides: 2. The CDR3 nucleotides read TGTGCCAGCAGCCCGGGACAGGGTAATGAAAAACTGTTTTTT. Translating it yields CASSPGQGNEKLFF.